The T cell receptor (beta chain) described here comes from a study of T cell responses to AZD1222 COVID-19 vaccine. Study-wide context: Second-dose intervals near 4 or 12 weeks were combined.

This clone was detected only a few times. The antigen remains unidentified. Profiled with immunoSEQ multiplex PCR; TCRdb holds only in-frame clones, not every one. Of 130,000 to 150,000 clones listed, roughly 88% are singletons. Study-wide points: Seropositive status at baseline applied to only six AZD1222 recipients. Donors were largely white British and mainly female; clonal diversity was possibly underestimated.

Germline V gene sequence: CDR1 SGHNT, CDR2 YENEEA. There are 12 residues in the CDR3. V was clipped by 5 bases and J by 7 bases, with 11 bases between them. The specimen comprised peripheral blood, sampled on day 0 of AZD1222 vaccination. The TCR comes from an adult in good health. The chain uses TRBV11-3 and TRBJ1-2; no clear D gene. The CDR3 DNA sequence: TGTGCCAGCAGCAACGACATACTTGGCTACACCTTC. Translation: CASSNDILGYTF.